This T cell receptor beta chain was recorded in a study of beta chain features in type 1 diabetes. Concerning this clone: Its antigen is not identified.

TCRB transcripts that were expressed got sequenced, as all of the isolated RNA had been reverse transcribed. The assay was immunoSEQ multiplex PCR, and TCRdb's table has in-frame clones only and misses some. The profile shows about 160,000 clones, roughly 65% of them singletons. V lost 3 bases and J 7 bases, leaving 8 bases between the germline ends. The CDR3 is made up of 12 amino acids. Germline V gene data show CDR1 as SGHNT and CDR2 as YYREEE (reference sequence). Study results and limitations: Among patients with Type 1 diabetes, TCRB CDR3s were moderately but significantly shorter in every one of the four CD4+ subsets. Patients with type 1 diabetes carried fewer insertions and had more deletions at their VDJ junctions. It was possible that PCR favored shorter templates, equally so in patients and controls. The naive, central memory and Treg TCRB repertoires of patients appeared to be more similar to one another than those of healthy donors.

The sequencing input was naive CD4+ T cells from blood. This sequence originates from a man aged 25-45 years with type 1 diabetes. V is TRBV5-4 and J is TRBJ2-1; D gene ambiguous. The CDR3 here is CASSSSGNEQFF. The CDR3 DNA is TGTGCCAGCAGCTCGTCCGGGAATGAGCAGTTCTTC.